These 7 T cell receptor beta chains were all obtained from the same sample, sequenced in a study of control samples from healthy donors and cancer patients. Only in-frame clones appear in the TCRdb table, and some are missing; sequencing was by immunoSEQ multiplex PCR. The sample includes about 140,000 clones, roughly 92% of them seen just once. Sequencing was performed on blood. The receptors stem from a man aged 25 to 40 in good health.

The chain recombines TRBV19 with TRBJ1-6; 7 bases fit TRBD1. The CDR3 loop spans 15 amino acids. Trimming at V came to 1 base and at J to 10 bases, leaving 7 bases not matched to a gene. Germline V gene sequence: CDR1 LNHDA, CDR2 SQIVND (reference sequence). CDR3 nucleotides: TGTGCCAGTAGTATAGGGACCGGGACAGTATCACCCCTCCACTTT. Protein: CASSIGTGTVSPLHF.

The chain carries TRBV28 and TRBJ1-2; weak D call: TRBD1 (5 bases). V was pared by 7 bases and J by 4 bases, with 16 bases between. This CDR3 has 14 amino acids. From germline, CDR1 is MDHEN and CDR2 SYDVKM. The CDR3 spells CASKIGDSLYGYTF. The CDR3 region has the DNA TGTGCCAGCAAAATTGGAGACAGCCTCTATGGCTACACCTTC.

The chain employs TRBV6-1 and TRBJ1-1; possible D gene TRBD1, 6 bases. Trimming pared 4 bases from V and 1 base from J, leaving 16 bases between. The CDR3 has 16 amino acids. Germline assignment: CDR1 MNHNS and CDR2 SASEGT. The DNA of the CDR3 is TGTGCCAGCAGTGCCCGGGATGGGGGCGGGAACACTGAAGCTTTCTTT. It yields the protein CASSARDGGGNTEAFF.

The rearrangement links TRBV29-1 to TRBJ2-1; D possibly corresponds to TRBD1 (8 bases). V was clipped by 5 bases and J by 9 bases, with 29 bases between them. Germline values: CDR1 SQVTM, CDR2 ANQGSEA. The CDR3 contains 17 residues. CDR3 nucleotides: TGCAGCGTTCCGGGAGGTGGCGGGGCAGGGGGCTTTATTGAGCAGTTCTTC. Translation: CSVPGGGGAGGFIEQFF.

The chain recombines TRBV7-2 with TRBJ2-3; 10 bases are a match to TRBD1. The CDR3 totals 15 residues. V gave up 5 bases and J gave up 4 bases; unmatched junction bases: 6. Germline assignment: CDR1 SGHTA and CDR2 FQGNSA. CDR3 amino acids: CASSRDRGRSDTQYF. CDR3 sequence (DNA): TGTGCCAGCAGCCGGGACAGGGGTAGATCAGATACGCAGTATTTT.

The chain joins TRBV28 to TRBJ1-2, with unresolved D. Germline CDR1 is MDHEN and CDR2 is SYDVKM. V was cut by 5 bases and J by 8 bases, with 12 bases left in between. CDR3 length: 12 residues. The CDR3 region is CASSRAVWGYTF. CDR3 sequence (DNA): TGTGCCAGCAGTCGGGCGGTTTGGGGCTACACCTTC.

This clone occurred once. This chain uses TRBV2 with TRBJ1-2, with D possibly TRBD1 on 6 matching bases. Deletions cut 6 bases from V and 2 bases from J, with 7 bases between. CDR3 size: 12 residues. Germline CDR1 SNHLY, CDR2 FYNNEI. The CDR3 region has the DNA TGTGCCAGCAGAGGGGGGAACTATGGCTACACCTTC. It yields the protein CASRGGNYGYTF.